This T cell receptor (beta chain) was recorded in a study of OX40 agonist ivuxolimab in advanced cancers. Across the study: Patients received ivuxolimab, an agonistic anti-OX40 (CD134) antibody.

Sequencing used immunoSEQ multiplex PCR; TCRdb keeps in-frame clones, though not all of them. The table records some 30,000 clones, approximately 88% of them present only once. Overall study results and limits: Clonal expansion from baseline to week 6 occurred in both CD4+ and CD8+ T cells.

Concerning this clone: The antigen remains unidentified.

This clonotype originated in an adult with an advanced solid tumor such as melanoma, head and neck, liver or kidney cancer. The sequencing here drew on CD4+ or CD8+ T cells sorted from blood, taken in a trial of the OX40 agonist ivuxolimab.

The CDR3 DNA reads TGTGCCAGCAGCTTGGCCATAGGGGAAGCTTTCTTT. Its protein product is CASSLAIGEAFF. The chain combines TRBV5-6 with TRBJ1-1; no clear D. The CDR3 has 12 residues. Per the germline V gene, CDR1 is SGHDT and CDR2 is YYEEEE. The V end was cut by 0 bases, the J end by 8 bases, with 8 bases between.